The T cell receptor beta chain under discussion was sequenced for a study of monozygotic twins with inflammatory bowel disease (dated by TCRdb to between 2018 and 2020). Background on the whole study: A total of 28 monozygotic twin pairs were included in the full study, comprising nine German pairs (four IBD-concordant, five IBD-discordant) and 19 IBD-discordant Danish pairs. Each individual had, on average, about 151 000 unique TCRalpha sequences and 181 000 unique TCRbeta sequences available for analysis. Disease-associated traits were sought mainly through comparisons between IBD patients and their genetically identical healthy co-twins within discordant pairs.

Library prep was done by 5' RACE. Each TCR library was prepared from 3,000 to 4,500 ng of total RNA. For each sample, cDNA synthesis with SMARTScribe reverse transcriptase was split into eight separate reactions. During cDNA synthesis, template switching introduced unique molecular identifiers that contained a 6-nucleotide sample barcode. Amplification of TCRalpha and TCRbeta cDNA involved two nested PCRs of approximately 16 and 10 cycles, and each PCR was followed by bead purification. Before amplification, cDNA was treated with uracil DNA-glycosylase and purified using the QIAquick PCR purification kit. In the second PCR, Illumina TruSeq-compatible adapters and sample-specific barcodes were added. TapeStation and Qubit were used to check library quality and concentration, and 4 to 6.5 ng of each library went into the pool. The pooled libraries were sequenced with 2 x 100 bp reads and custom sequencing primers on an Illumina HiSeq2500 single-index Rapid Run. The paper's processing steps were these. MiGEC version 1.2.6 was used for UMI-based consensus assembly to correct PCR and sequencing errors. MiXCR version 2.1.1 was used for V(D)J alignment, clonotype assembly and CDR3 extraction. Gene usage, clonotype sharing and MAIT/NKT TCR abundance were normalised by analysing the top 1000, 10 000 and 20 000 clonotypes per sample. After downsampling to 27 000 UMIs, diversity was calculated as the inverse Simpson index using the vegan R package. Paired Mann-Whitney U tests were applied to discordant twin pairs, with Benjamini-Hochberg correction for multiple testing. TCRdb reprocessed the reads; each CDR3 protein sequence makes one entry, and DNA is unavailable. V and J calls and clone size were set by TCRdb, not the authors. This specimen's table enumerates about 420,000 distinct CDR3 sequences. The top ten clonotypes cover 2% to 2.5% of the sample.

Here is what the overall study found, with its caveats: The analysis was unable to tell different T cell subtypes apart. Repertoire similarity did not differ between concordant and discordant twins, which could be due to limited statistical power. A decrease in TCRbeta repertoire diversity, as measured by inverse Simpson index, was observed in IBD patients compared with their healthy co-twins. Compared with healthy twins, IBD patients had fewer clonotypes in common with other individuals, a difference most pronounced in patients showing signs of disease activity. The results gave no support for a single strong signal or clonotype linked to IBD. Because patients were on differing immunosuppressive treatments, the repertoires may have picked up extra background noise and inter-individual variability.

Worth noting for this clonotype: Its cognate antigen has yet to be identified.

The CDR3 spans 16 residues, from the cysteine through the phenylalanine. No DNA was logged. The germline V gene specifies SGHTA as CDR1 and FQGNSA as CDR2. A roughly 2.7 ml peripheral blood sample was drawn into PAXgene tubes per donor and stored at -80°C. Total RNA was isolated from whole blood with the PAXgene blood miRNA kit on an automated QIAcube, without T cell sorting. Peripheral blood from monozygotic twin pairs concordant or discordant for inflammatory bowel disease was subjected to deep TCRalpha and TCRbeta repertoire profiling with unique molecular barcoding. Smoking habits were recorded for all twin pairs, with individuals classified as current, former or never smokers.

The receptor chain draws on TRBV7-2 and TRBJ2-3; there is no DNA to check the TCRdb D call of TRBD2. The sequencing input was blood. This receptor was obtained from a human donor with ulcerative colitis or Crohn's disease, or a healthy co-twin of an affected twin (not recorded which). The CDR3 amino acid sequence is: CASSATSGGSTDTQYF.